This TCR beta chain was documented in a study of T cells in Graves' hyperthyroidism and ophthalmopathy. The TCR beta CDR3 regions underwent amplification using RNA transcripts as the source. First-round RT-PCR targeting the TCR CDR3 was performed with the HTBI primer set. TCRdb re-called the multiplex PCR reads with MiXCR, one entry per CDR3 protein. This sample yields fewer than 350,000 distinct CDR3 sequences, of which 12% to 15% are seen a single time; more than 30% belongs to the top ten. General study points: Among clonotypes expanded in thyroid above 0.001, most were also found in blood. Ophthalmopathy was predicted by the model a median of roughly 6.6 months ahead of onset.

This clonotype has a count of ten or more. Its cognate antigen is unknown. The study left out patients who had uncontrolled infection, other autoimmune disease, pregnancy or lactation. V was trimmed by 1 base and J by 5 bases, leaving 14 bases between them. The CDR3 runs 15 residues. The germline V gene has CDR1 LGHNA and CDR2 YNFKEQ. This clonotype originated in a woman aged 45-60 years with Graves' hyperthyroidism that later progressed to Graves' ophthalmopathy. Sequencing used blood. The chain employs TRBV4-2 and TRBJ2-5; D unresolved. CDR3 bases: TGTGCCAGCAGCCAAGCGGCAGGTCTGTCGGAGACCCAGTACTTC. It encodes CASSQAAGLSETQYF.